This is a list of T cell receptor beta chains from one sample in a study of blood T cells in healthy people across ages. From the 5' RACE reads, TCRdb called clonotypes with MiXCR, one entry per CDR3 protein. The sample includes 380,000 or so distinct CDR3 sequences, about 49% of them seen just once. Sequenced material: blood. The receptors stem from a man in his sixties in good health. Both conserved end residues are trimmed from each CDR3. The order of the fields is V gene, J gene, clone size, CDR3 protein. Expanded clones are given a class, and other clones once, few, many or no size at all.

v_call: TRBV5-1; j_call: TRBJ1-2; clone_size: -; cdr3_aa: ASSPDRQGDHGYT
v_call: TRBV2; j_call: TRBJ2-7; clone_size: -; cdr3_aa: ASSEGPTYEQY
v_call: TRBV4-2; j_call: TRBJ2-1; clone_size: once; cdr3_aa: ASSRDGRLSHEQF
v_call: TRBV11-2; j_call: TRBJ2-5; clone_size: -; cdr3_aa: ASSLRPKAWGQETQY
v_call: TRBV7-9; j_call: TRBJ1-1; clone_size: -; cdr3_aa: ATTKQGAPGTEAF
v_call: TRBV7-9; j_call: TRBJ2-1; clone_size: -; cdr3_aa: ASSPPGGGSGNEQF
v_call: TRBV29-1; j_call: TRBJ1-2; clone_size: many; cdr3_aa: SVDRANYGYT
v_call: TRBV6-2/TRBV6-3; j_call: TRBJ2-7; clone_size: -; cdr3_aa: ASGGRDRISYEQY
v_call: TRBV7-3; j_call: TRBJ2-5; clone_size: -; cdr3_aa: ASSLNPGAQETQY
v_call: TRBV20-1; j_call: TRBJ2-7; clone_size: few; cdr3_aa: SARDFLAGPSYEQY
v_call: TRBV28; j_call: TRBJ2-7; clone_size: -; cdr3_aa: ASSPGTAPYEQY
v_call: TRBV27; j_call: TRBJ2-5; clone_size: many; cdr3_aa: ASSLTGTGGAETQY
v_call: TRBV7-2; j_call: TRBJ1-1; clone_size: -; cdr3_aa: ASSLAGGMGGTEAF
v_call: TRBV5-6; j_call: TRBJ2-7; clone_size: -; cdr3_aa: ASSLVPRVAGSRYDSYEQY
v_call: TRBV28; j_call: TRBJ2-7; clone_size: few; cdr3_aa: ASSSPGGRFYEQY
v_call: TRBV6-2/TRBV6-3; j_call: TRBJ1-4; clone_size: -; cdr3_aa: ASSYVGSTNEKLF
v_call: TRBV13; j_call: TRBJ1-2; clone_size: once; cdr3_aa: ASSFGTGGVSGYT
v_call: TRBV12-3/TRBV12-4; j_call: TRBJ1-6; clone_size: -; cdr3_aa: ASSSLPGPLH
v_call: TRBV3-1; j_call: -; clone_size: few; cdr3_aa: ASSQGTVVSYEQY
v_call: TRBV18; j_call: TRBJ2-1; clone_size: -; cdr3_aa: ASSPGQNNEQF
v_call: TRBV14; j_call: TRBJ1-2; clone_size: -; cdr3_aa: ASSAGTRSGYT
v_call: TRBV7-9; j_call: TRBJ1-2; clone_size: -; cdr3_aa: ASSTEWQGNYGYT
v_call: TRBV5-1; j_call: TRBJ2-5; clone_size: many; cdr3_aa: ASSGRQGAQETQY
v_call: TRBV20-1; j_call: TRBJ2-1; clone_size: few; cdr3_aa: SAHSGVSYNEQF
v_call: TRBV29-1; j_call: TRBJ2-7; clone_size: -; cdr3_aa: SVERDYGREQY
v_call: TRBV5-1; j_call: TRBJ2-5; clone_size: -; cdr3_aa: ASSLGAQGQETQY
v_call: TRBV4-3; j_call: TRBJ2-1; clone_size: -; cdr3_aa: ASSPNSGSYNEQF
v_call: TRBV6-1; j_call: TRBJ2-5; clone_size: many; cdr3_aa: ASRGGPGETQY
v_call: TRBV6-5; j_call: TRBJ1-2; clone_size: few; cdr3_aa: ASSPGTGVYGYT
v_call: TRBV6-6; j_call: TRBJ2-3; clone_size: few; cdr3_aa: ASSYSTEEDTQY
v_call: TRBV7-2; j_call: TRBJ2-3; clone_size: -; cdr3_aa: ASSLAGGAGVADTQY
v_call: TRBV2; j_call: TRBJ1-1; clone_size: once; cdr3_aa: ASSRLGSSNTEAF
v_call: TRBV20-1; j_call: TRBJ2-1; clone_size: -; cdr3_aa: SAPGQGAGEQF
v_call: TRBV29-1; j_call: TRBJ2-1; clone_size: -; cdr3_aa: SVELGNEQF
v_call: TRBV2; j_call: TRBJ2-7; clone_size: many; cdr3_aa: ASSTGNYEQY
v_call: TRBV4-1; j_call: TRBJ2-3; clone_size: -; cdr3_aa: ASSPWGTSGGTDTQY
v_call: TRBV20-1; j_call: TRBJ2-3; clone_size: -; cdr3_aa: SAESTGEATDTQY
v_call: TRBV4-3; j_call: TRBJ2-5; clone_size: -; cdr3_aa: ASSQGFSGRETQY
v_call: TRBV7-2; j_call: TRBJ2-7; clone_size: -; cdr3_aa: ASSLTAATRHEQY
v_call: TRBV12-3/TRBV12-4; j_call: TRBJ1-1; clone_size: -; cdr3_aa: ASRNSGGTEAF
v_call: TRBV7-8; j_call: TRBJ2-1; clone_size: -; cdr3_aa: ASSLGEGRRGGSEQF
v_call: TRBV4-3; j_call: TRBJ2-1; clone_size: -; cdr3_aa: ASSRGKIEQF
v_call: TRBV7-3; j_call: TRBJ2-3; clone_size: few; cdr3_aa: ASSPGAGRDTQY
v_call: TRBV20-1; j_call: TRBJ2-1; clone_size: -; cdr3_aa: SARDLTGGEF
v_call: TRBV9; j_call: TRBJ2-1; clone_size: few; cdr3_aa: ASTPTSGRTRDEQF